The 24 T cell receptor beta chains listed next were all sequenced from one sample in a study of T cell repertoires in cytomegalovirus infection. Each CDR3 protein is one row after TCRdb ran MiXCR on the reads. This sample has 270,000 or so distinct CDR3 sequences, with about 17% found just once. The sample taken for sequencing was CD8+ T cells from PBMCs. These receptors were taken from a human donor in good health (CMV status not recorded). Some clones in this sample may be carry-over from other donors' samples.

This clonotype was seen many times. V is TRBV5-6 and J is TRBJ1-1; TRBD1 matches 9 bases. Germline CDR1 is SGHDT and CDR2 is YYEEEE. The V segment lost 0 bases and the J segment 8 bases; nucleotides outside the gene matches: 8. The CDR3 contains 15 residues. The DNA for the CDR3 is TGTGCCAGCAGCTTGGTCGGACAGGGGTCCGCCGAAGCTTTCTTT. It specifies CASSLVGQGSAEAFF.

This clonotype was detected ten times or more. J is TRBJ2-7 and V is TRBV6-1, with 9 positions matching TRBD1. V shed 8 bases, J shed 6 bases, and the junction held 11 bases outside the gene matches. Germline values: CDR1 MNHNS, CDR2 SASEGT. This CDR3 is built from 14 residues. The CDR3 coding sequence is TGTGCCAGCCGGACCGGACAGGGGTCCCCCGAGCAGTACTTC. It yields the protein CASRTGQGSPEQYF.

This clonotype was seen a handful of times. The chain couples TRBV7-3 to TRBJ2-2; 11 bases fit TRBD2. Looked up from germline, CDR1 is SGHTA and CDR2 is FQGTGA. V shed 4 bases, J shed 6 bases, and the junction held 10 bases outside the gene matches. The CDR3 is 17 residues long. The CDR3 coding sequence is TGTGCCAGCAGCTGGCCCACTAGCGGGGGTGGTTCCGGGGAGCTGTTTTTT. This sequence encodes CASSWPTSGGGSGELFF.

The table lists this clonotype with many counts. The chain is built from TRBV7-2 and TRBJ2-7; D gene uncertain. V dropped 1 base and J dropped 0 bases, with 13 bases sitting between them. CDR3 length equals 16 residues. Germline V gives CDR1 SGHTA, CDR2 FQGNSA. CDR3: CASSLDSLASSYEQYF. The CDR3 nucleotides are TGTGCCAGCAGCTTAGATAGTTTGGCCAGCTCCTACGAGCAGTACTTC.

Many counts were recorded for this clonotype. The J gene is TRBJ2-2, the V gene TRBV7-6; a weak D match, TRBD2 (5 bases). Deletions cut 1 base from V and 3 bases from J, with 9 bases between. This CDR3 spans 15 amino acids. Germline lookup yields CDR1 SGHVS and CDR2 FNYEAQ. The CDR3, as DNA: TGTGCCAGCAGCTTAGAAAGCGGAGACACCGGGGAGCTGTTTTTT. This sequence encodes CASSLESGDTGELFF.

This clonotype showed up many times. The CDR3, as DNA: TGTGCCAGCAGTTTAGTGGGACTAGGTGGGTACAATGAGCAGTTCTTC. Its protein is CASSLVGLGGYNEQFF. The rearrangement links TRBV12-3 or TRBV12-4 to TRBJ2-1; 8 bases fit TRBD2. This CDR3 spans 16 amino acids. V lost 1 base, J lost 4 bases, and 6 bases stayed unmatched.

This chain connects TRBV28 to TRBJ2-1; D gene unclear. This CDR3 contains 16 residues. Germline CDR1 reads MDHEN; CDR2 reads SYDVKM. Trimming removed 6 bases from V and 10 bases from J, with 25 bases in between. Here the CDR3 reads CASRTPSLEGFDEQFF. CDR3 coding DNA: TGTGCCAGCAGGACCCCCAGTTTAGAAGGGTTTGACGAGCAGTTCTTC.

The chain is built from TRBV28 and TRBJ2-2; D gene ambiguous. V was shortened by 7 bases and J by 5 bases, with 14 bases between the two germline ends. CDR1 is MDHEN and CDR2 is SYDVKM in the germline V gene. CDR3 length: 14 residues. The CDR3 DNA follows: TGTGCCAGCACCCTCGATATCCAAACCGGGGAGCTGTTTTTT. Translated: CASTLDIQTGELFF.

This clonotype has only a few counts. The V call is TRBV5-6, the J call TRBJ2-5, with 10 bases fitting TRBD2. V shed 3 bases, J shed 7 bases, and the junction held 12 bases outside the gene matches. In germline, CDR1 is SGHDT, CDR2 YYEEEE. CDR3 length equals 16 residues. This CDR3 reads CASSWRTSGPSGTQYF. In DNA form, the CDR3 reads TGTGCCAGCAGCTGGAGGACTAGCGGTCCGTCCGGGACCCAGTACTTC.

Regarding this clonotype: A read error may explain this, as a much larger clone is one base away. The chain uses TRBV6-1 and TRBJ2-4; D is undetermined. V shed 3 bases and J shed 2 bases, with 11 bases lying between them. CDR1 is MNHNS and CDR2 is SASEGT in the germline V gene. The CDR3 is 15 amino acids. CDR3 loop: CASSEWGATKNIQYF. CDR3 nucleotide sequence: TGTGCCAGCAGTGAGTGGGGTGCGACCAAAAACATTCAGTACTTC.

A word on this clonotype: One junction end does not reproduce the germline sequence, and a read error may be involved. The rearrangement joins TRBV19 to TRBJ2-7, with 7 nucleotides matching TRBD2. The CDR3 has 15 amino acids. Per the germline V gene, CDR1 is LNHDA and CDR2 is SQIVND (reference sequence). The CDR3 loop reads CASSMSGDPTYERYF. CDR3 in DNA: TGTGCCAGTAGTATGAGCGGGGACCCCACCTACGAGCGGTACTTC.

The V call is TRBV29-1, the J call TRBJ2-1; D possibly corresponds to TRBD2 (6 bases). Trimming shortened V by 4 bases and J by 5 bases, and 12 bases separated the two germline ends. CDR3 length: 13 amino acids. Germline V gives CDR1 SQVTM, CDR2 ANQGSEA. In nucleotides, the CDR3 is TGCAGCGTTGTGGGGGGATCCCACAATGAGCAGTTCTTC. Protein sequence: CSVVGGSHNEQFF.

The sample holds many counts of this clonotype. The chain carries TRBV6-6 and TRBJ2-7, with D perhaps being TRBD1 or TRBD2 (5 bases each). Trimming removed 2 bases at V and 4 bases at J, with 15 bases between. Germline V gene lookup returns CDR1 MNHNY and CDR2 SVGAGI (reference sequence). This CDR3 contains 15 residues. Here the CDR3 DNA reads TGTGCCAGCAGTTACCCGGGACGGGGCCTTTACGAGCAGTACTTC. Translating it yields CASSYPGRGLYEQYF.

The V call is TRBV12-3 or TRBV12-4, the J call TRBJ2-3; 8 bases align to TRBD2. CDR3 length: 15 amino acids. V trimming: 2 bases; J trimming: 4 bases; junction bases outside the gene matches: 5. The CDR3 DNA follows: TGTGCCAGCAGTTTATTGCCGGGGGGGGCAGATACGCAGTATTTT. Its protein is CASSLLPGGADTQYF.

Details on this clonotype: A much larger clone sits a single nucleotide away, making a read error possible. This sequence joins TRBV7-8 and TRBJ1-2; D uncertain. The CDR3 covers 15 residues. The V gene's germline CDR1 is SGHVS and CDR2 FQNEAQ. The CDR3 nucleotides are TGTGCCAGCAGCTTAGCGTCGTTCCAAAACTATGACTACACCTTC. Translated: CASSLASFQNYDYTF.

In the case of this clonotype: A much larger clone differs from this one at a single base, so this may be a read error. V usage is TRBV7-2 and J usage is TRBJ2-2, with TRBD1 as a possible D gene (5 bases). The CDR3 consists of 13 residues. Germline CDR1 SGHTA, CDR2 FQGNSA. Trimming left V 1 base short and J 8 bases short, with 8 bases between. DNA for the CDR3: TGTGCCAGCAGCTTAGAGGACATTGGGGAGCTGTTTTTT. It yields the protein CASSLEDIGELFF. Complete variable domain (other parts from reference TRBV7-2 and TRBJ2-2): GAGVSQSPSNKVTEKGKDVELRCDPISGHTALYWYRQSLGQGLEFLIYFQGNSAPDKSGLPSDRFSAERTGGSVSTLTIQRTQQEDSAVYLCASSLEDIGELFFGEGSRLTVL.

The rearrangement links TRBV20-1 to TRBJ1-1, with a possible D match to TRBD1 (5 bases). Germline V gene sequence: CDR1 DFQATT, CDR2 SNEGSKA (reference sequence). V was clipped by 0 bases and J by 3 bases, with 8 bases between them. There are 13 residues in the CDR3. This CDR3 reads CSARERQYTEAFF. The CDR3 DNA follows: TGCAGTGCTAGAGAGAGACAGTACACTGAAGCTTTCTTT.

The sample holds many counts of this clonotype. The rearrangement links TRBV7-9 to TRBJ2-1; 7 nucleotides agree with TRBD1. Unmatched junction bases numbered 17, after V lost 5 bases and J lost 10 bases. Germline CDR1 reads SEHNR; CDR2 reads FQNEAQ (reference sequence). The CDR3 is 16 amino acids. Here the CDR3 reads CASSPVGQDLRGEQFF. The CDR3 DNA follows: TGTGCCAGCAGCCCCGTCGGACAGGACCTCAGAGGAGAGCAGTTCTTC.

The V call is TRBV20-1, the J call TRBJ1-1; 9 positions match TRBD1. Germline CDR1 is DFQATT and CDR2 is SNEGSKA (reference sequence). There are 17 residues in the CDR3. Trimming took 5 bases from V and 1 from J; bases not matched to a gene: 14. The CDR3 DNA reads TGCAGTGCTGGAGTCCGGGACAGGGTCGTTTGGAACACTGAAGCTTTCTTT. This gives the protein CSAGVRDRVVWNTEAFF.

This clonotype was picked up many times. V usage is TRBV7-2 and J usage is TRBJ1-6; D perhaps matches TRBD1 (6 bases). V lost 1 base, J lost 11 bases, and 12 bases lay in between. The CDR3 length is 14 residues. Germline V gene sequence: CDR1 SGHTA, CDR2 FQGNSA. CDR3: CASSLGTAMPPLHF. CDR3 coding DNA: TGTGCCAGCAGCTTAGGGACAGCGATGCCACCCCTCCACTTT.

Only a few counts were recorded for this clonotype. V gene TRBV20-1 combines with J gene TRBJ1-2; 7 bases match TRBD1. CDR1 is DFQATT, CDR2 SNEGSKA, per germline (reference sequence). CDR3 length equals 14 residues. V was clipped by 4 bases and J by 5 bases; unmatched bases: 10. The CDR3 region has the DNA TGCAGTGCTAATTCAGGGGGGCCCTCTTATGGCTACACCTTC. It yields the protein CSANSGGPSYGYTF.

In its sample, this clonotype was seen many times. This chain joins TRBV29-1 and TRBJ1-1; D is ambiguous. V was pared by 6 bases and J by 0 bases, with 5 bases between. Germline V lookup: CDR1 SQVTM, CDR2 ANQGSEA. The length of the CDR3 is 11 residues. CDR3 bases: TGCAGCGTCGTAATGAACACTGAAGCTTTCTTT. Translation: CSVVMNTEAFF. The variable domain in full, with the rest retrieved from reference TRBV29-1 and TRBJ1-1, is SAVISQKPSRDICQRGTSLTIQCQVDSQVTMMFWYRQQPGQSLTLIATANQGSEATYESGFVIDKFPISRPNLTFSTLTVSNMSPEDSSIYLCSVVMNTEAFFGQGTRLTVV.

This clonotype was detected only a few times. V and J are TRBV19 and TRBJ1-1; TRBD1 aligns across 7 bases. There are 14 residues in the CDR3. With V trimmed by 3 bases and J by 1 base, 2 bases remained unmatched. Germline assignment: CDR1 LNHDA and CDR2 SQIVND (reference sequence). The DNA of the CDR3 is TGTGCCAGTAGTATCAGGGGGGAGAACACTGAAGCTTTCTTT. Translation gives CASSIRGENTEAFF.

The CDR3 protein is CASSYSGQLLEQFF. The CDR3 DNA is TGTGCCAGCAGTTACTCTGGACAGCTACTCGAGCAGTTCTTC. This rearrangement joins TRBV6-5 to TRBJ2-1, with D perhaps matching TRBD1 (6 bases). The length of the CDR3 is 14 residues. Trimming shortened V by 0 bases and J by 10 bases, and 13 bases separated the two germline ends. Germline values: CDR1 MNHEY, CDR2 SVGAGI.